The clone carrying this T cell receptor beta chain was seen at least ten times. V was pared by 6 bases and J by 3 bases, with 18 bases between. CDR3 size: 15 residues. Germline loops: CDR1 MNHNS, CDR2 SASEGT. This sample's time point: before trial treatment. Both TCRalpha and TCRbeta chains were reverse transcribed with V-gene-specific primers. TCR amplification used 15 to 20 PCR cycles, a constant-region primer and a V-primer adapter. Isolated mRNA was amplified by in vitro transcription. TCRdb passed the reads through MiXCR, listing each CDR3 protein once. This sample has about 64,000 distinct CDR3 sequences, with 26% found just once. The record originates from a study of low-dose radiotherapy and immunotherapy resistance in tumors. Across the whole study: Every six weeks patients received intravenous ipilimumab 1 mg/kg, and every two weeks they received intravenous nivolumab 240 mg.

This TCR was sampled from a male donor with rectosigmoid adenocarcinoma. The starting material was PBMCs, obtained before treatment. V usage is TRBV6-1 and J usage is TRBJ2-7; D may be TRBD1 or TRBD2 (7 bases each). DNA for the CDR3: TGTGCCAGCAGCGAGCGGGACAGCCGGAACTACGAGCAGTACTTC. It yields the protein CASSERDSRNYEQYF.